These T cell receptor beta chains were read from a single sample in a study of blood T cells in healthy people across ages. Each CDR3 protein is one row after TCRdb ran MiXCR on the 5' RACE reads. The repertoire consists of 380,000 or so distinct CDR3 sequences, with roughly half occurring once and the leading ten covering about 54%. The sample taken for sequencing was blood. These receptors came from a man between 60 and 75 years old in good health. Both conserved end residues are part of each CDR3. A D gene is named only where the DNA matches it firmly. Expanded clones are given a class, and other clones once, few, many or no size at all.

abundance	v_gene	d_gene	j_gene	CDR3aa	CDR3nt
few	TRBV29-1	NA	TRBJ2-3	CSVRVGSSDTQYF	TGCAGCGTTCGAGTGGGGAGTTCAGATACGCAGTATTTT
once	TRBV6-5	NA	TRBJ2-5	CASSATVTQETQYF	TGTGCCAGCAGCGCGACAGTGACTCAAGAGACCCAGTACTTC
once	TRBV4-3	NA	TRBJ2-3	CAPRADTQYF	TGCGCCCCCAGAGCAGATACGCAGTATTTT
few	TRBV7-9	TRBD2	TRBJ2-3	CASSSYASGRSSDTQYF	TGTGCCAGCAGCTCCTACGCTAGCGGGAGGTCGTCAGATACGCAGTATTTT
NA	TRBV9	TRBD1	TRBJ1-2	CASSRDRGNYGYTF	TGTGCCAGCAGCAGAGACAGGGGCAACTATGGCTACACCTTC
NA	TRBV10-3	NA	TRBJ2-7	CAISWSSYEQYF	TGTGCCATCTCCTGGAGCTCCTACGAGCAGTACTTC
NA	TRBV20-1	NA	TRBJ2-3	CSAPLPSWFRTDTQYF	TGCAGTGCCCCATTACCCAGCTGGTTCCGCACAGATACGCAGTATTTT
NA	TRBV29-1	NA	TRBJ2-1	CSYIGNPYNEQFF	TGCAGCTATATAGGGAATCCCTACAATGAGCAGTTCTTC
few	TRBV20-1	TRBD2	TRBJ2-7	CSASPTSGGSYEQYF	TGCAGTGCTTCCCCCACTAGCGGGGGGTCCTACGAGCAGTACTTC
NA	TRBV6-2/TRBV6-3	TRBD2	TRBJ2-7	CASTGGRGTPLPYEQYF	TGTGCCAGCACCGGGGGGAGAGGGACCCCCCTCCCCTACGAGCAGTACTTC
few	TRBV29-1	NA	TRBJ1-1	CSVGPSNTEAFF	TGCAGCGTTGGTCCATCGAACACTGAAGCTTTCTTT
many	TRBV7-6	NA	TRBJ2-7	CASSLADTYEQYF	TGTGCCAGCAGCTTAGCAGATACCTACGAGCAGTACTTC
few	TRBV9	NA	TRBJ2-1	CASSVALAPGVGQFF	TGTGCCAGCAGCGTAGCCCTAGCGCCGGGGGTGGGGCAGTTCTTC
NA	TRBV27	TRBD2	TRBJ2-5	CGSSGSLGETQYF	TGTGGCTCTAGCGGGAGTTTGGGAGAGACCCAGTACTTC
NA	TRBV20-1	NA	TRBJ2-4	CSAPPRVTTARQYF	TGCAGTGCTCCCCCCCGGGTGACTACGGCTCGACAGTACTTC
NA	TRBV27	TRBD1	TRBJ1-1	CASSPGTGVDTEAFF	TGTGCCAGCAGTCCCGGGACAGGGGTGGACACTGAAGCTTTCTTT
few	TRBV3-1	NA	TRBJ2-6	CASSQSGANVLTF	TGTGCCAGCAGCCAGAGTGGGGCCAACGTCCTGACTTTC
NA	TRBV27	NA	TRBJ2-5	CASSPFNLGTQYF	TGTGCCAGCAGTCCTTTTAACCTGGGGACCCAGTACTTC
NA	TRBV24-1	NA	TRBJ2-1	CATSDAGRYNEQFF	TGTGCCACCAGTGACGCGGGAAGATACAATGAGCAGTTCTTC
once	TRBV7-2	NA	TRBJ2-3	CASSLGKGVNTQYF	TGTGCCAGCAGCTTAGGCAAGGGAGTGAATACGCAGTATTTT
NA	TRBV14	NA	TRBJ2-2	CASTPRVGTGELFF	TGTGCCAGCACCCCAAGAGTGGGCACCGGGGAGCTGTTTTTT
NA	TRBV6-1	NA	TRBJ2-1	CASRGEWGSLSGQFF	TGTGCCAGCAGGGGGGAATGGGGGAGCCTAAGTGGGCAGTTCTTC
NA	TRBV2	NA	TRBJ2-7	CASSEARQSYEQYF	TGTGCCAGCAGTGAAGCGCGGCAGTCCTACGAGCAGTACTTC
NA	TRBV2	NA	TRBJ2-5	CASSDSTFQETQYF	TGTGCCAGCAGTGATTCAACCTTCCAAGAGACCCAGTACTTC
NA	TRBV30	TRBD1	TRBJ2-5	CAWNPDREQETQYF	TGTGCCTGGAACCCGGACAGGGAACAAGAGACCCAGTACTTC
once	TRBV11-2	TRBD2	TRBJ2-5	CASSLGTSGSRETQYF	TGTGCCAGCAGCTTAGGGACTAGCGGGAGTCGGGAGACCCAGTACTTC
NA	TRBV5-8	NA	TRBJ2-4	CASSPGQRLAKNIQYF	TGTGCCAGCAGCCCGGGACAACGGCTAGCCAAAAACATTCAGTACTTC
few	TRBV12-3/TRBV12-4	TRBD1	TRBJ2-1	CASSSRTGVTYNEQFF	TGTGCCAGCAGTTCTAGGACAGGGGTTACCTACAATGAGCAGTTCTTC
once	TRBV5-1	TRBD2	TRBJ2-7	CASSYGLAGESYEQYF	TGCGCCAGCAGCTACGGACTAGCGGGGGAATCCTACGAGCAGTACTTC
NA	TRBV30	NA	TRBJ1-4	CAGSYLGEKLFF	TGTGCCGGGAGTTACTTGGGTGAAAAACTGTTTTTT
NA	TRBV2	TRBD1	TRBJ2-7	CASSGTGEEQYF	TGTGCCAGCAGTGGGACAGGGGAAGAGCAGTACTTC
few	TRBV7-9	TRBD1	TRBJ2-7	CASIPGTGLYEQYF	TGTGCCAGCATCCCGGGGACAGGCCTATACGAGCAGTACTTC